Described below is a single T cell receptor beta chain sequence and its context. These data are taken from a study of blood T cell repertoires in COVID-19. Study information: Researchers got acute and convalescent COVID-19 samples from the United States, Italy and Spain.

Original handling: Estimated nucleated cell counts came from reference gene primer amplification. Clones were read by immunoSEQ multiplex PCR, and TCRdb kept only the in-frame ones, dropping some. From that table come the V and J calls and clone size; the DNA was used to work out D and trimming. Here the sample spans 100,000 to 150,000 clones, roughly four fifths being singletons. Material: peripheral blood. This sequence was found in a man aged 55 to 70 with acute or convalescent COVID-19.

The CDR3 loop is CASSEWEGAPYEQYF. CDR3 nucleotide sequence: TGTGCCAGCAGTGAATGGGAGGGAGCGCCCTACGAGCAGTACTTC. The chain uses TRBV6-1 and TRBJ2-7, with 7 bases matching TRBD2. J lost 2 bases, V lost 2 bases, and 6 bases had no gene match. The CDR3 length is 15 residues. Germline loops: CDR1 MNHNS, CDR2 SASEGT.